This record concerns one TCR beta chain sequence. Which antigen it targets is not known. No base qualities exist here, and no much larger clone lies one base off it. TCRbeta CDR3 regions were amplified from genomic DNA by means of the immunoSEQ Assay, a bias-controlled multiplex PCR. Per the authors' processing: Nucleated cell counts per sample were estimated from amplification of reference gene primers within the assay. To quantify the absolute abundance of each unique TCRbeta CDR3 rearrangement, sequence reads were collapsed and filtered. For each sample, productive Simpson clonality was calculated as the square root of Simpson's diversity index across productive rearrangements. Drawn from immuneACCESS, this table holds only the in-frame rearrangements with V and J called that TCRdb kept. Clones are partly lost; checked studies trace under half to an unresolved V gene and leave the rest unexplained. The DNA was the basis for D and trimming; V, J and clone size are from that table. Present in this sample are approximately 150,000 clones, 60% to 80% of which were seen just once. The top ten constitute approximately 8.6% of the sample.

The data were obtained in a study of blood T cell repertoires in COVID-19 (dated by TCRdb to about 2020). In terms of the full investigation: Samples from collaborators originated in the United States, Italy and Spain and spanned both the acute and convalescent phases of COVID-19. The prospective study material was composed of cDNA or gDNA derived from T cells, B-cell-depleted T cells, or PBMCs. Subjects who had been exposed to COVID-19, were actively infected with it, or had recovered from it provided the deeply sampled blood TCRbeta repertoires that made up the dataset. The repertoires were released in a freely available public database intended as a resource for research on the immune response to SARS-CoV-2. The samples were drawn from the first 160 participants of the ongoing ImmuneRACE study and from 950 to 1,500 subjects provided by 6 global collaborators. A de-identified subject ID, COVID-19 status, age in years and sex were almost always included in the sample metadata. Where available, HLA class I and class II types were obtained from metadata supplied by the sample provider rather than from assay-based typing. General conclusions and limits of the study: The amount of clinical and demographic metadata varied by source and participant and was provided uncurated.

Whole blood was collected in K2EDTA tubes by collaborating institutions according to the institutions' own protocols. For TCRbeta analysis, collaborators shipped samples as frozen whole blood, isolated PBMCs, or DNA extracted from either of those sample types. Sequenced material: peripheral blood. The receptor was isolated from a man aged 50 to 60 with active or convalescent COVID-19.

The CDR3 protein is CASSLAPQNIQYF. The sequenced DNA is TGCGCCAGCAGCTTGGCTCCTCAAAACATTCAGTACTTC. In this chain, TRBV5-1 is recombined with TRBJ2-4, with no D gene named confidently. In the germline V gene, CDR1 corresponds to SGHRS and CDR2 to YFSETQ. From its cysteine to its phenylalanine, the CDR3 spans 13 amino acids. The DNA shown is the 39-base CDR3, in frame from base 1. A distance of 6 bases separates the germline ends of V and J, which lose 0 bases and 5 bases respectively.